This is a list of T cell receptor beta chains from one sample in a study of blood T cell repertoires in COVID-19. Profiled with immunoSEQ multiplex PCR; TCRdb holds only in-frame clones, not every one. Of 270,000 or so clones in the sample, 82% were seen once. Material for sequencing was peripheral blood. These receptors were obtained from a woman aged 18-29 years with acute or convalescent COVID-19. Both conserved end residues are part of each CDR3. Size tells how often a clone was seen (once, few, many) or the class of an expanded clone, and some rows leave it out.

v_gene | abundance | CDR3aa
TRBV7-2 | . | CASSLSGTEGGYTF
TRBV5-1 | . | CASSRGGGTTNEKLFF
TRBV4-3 | . | CASSQDRDRELSEAFF
TRBV28 | . | CASSSVRDSNQPQHF
TRBV5-1 | . | CASSITGGQGTEAFF
TRBV9 | . | CASSPQTGTPEQYF
TRBV18 | once | CASSPPGGRANTGELFF
TRBV28 | . | CASGRGGLRNEQFF
TRBV19 | . | CASSIIAGRHNEQFF
TRBV5-1 | . | CASSAPVASGRALFRNEQFF
TRBV7-8 | . | CASSHGLAYEQYF
TRBV12-5 | . | CASGSGHLKNQPQHF
TRBV5-1 | . | CASRMRQGNTEAFF
TRBV29-1 | . | CSVQGPGNSPLHF
TRBV5-1 | . | CASSAAPYNEQFF
TRBV7-2 | . | CASSLSFAGYEQYF
TRBV5-1 | . | CASSPGWGEGLGEQFF
TRBV27 | . | CASSFLSGSPLHF
TRBV7-2 | . | CASSGASMNTEAFF
TRBV5-1 | few | CASSPTGTRMYEQYF
TRBV5-1 | once | CASSLGGTSETYEQYF
TRBV6-6 | . | CASSSGQGPDTQYF
TRBV20-1 | . | CSARAPGTSGRTSVDTQYF
TRBV6-5 | few | CASFRTSGPLGEQFF
TRBV24-1 | once | CATSDFETGSYEQYF